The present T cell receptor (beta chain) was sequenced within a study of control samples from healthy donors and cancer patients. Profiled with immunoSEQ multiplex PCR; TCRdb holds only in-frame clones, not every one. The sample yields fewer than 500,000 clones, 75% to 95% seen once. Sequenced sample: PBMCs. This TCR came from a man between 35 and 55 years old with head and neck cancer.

The CDR3 loop is CASSFQVSGANVLTF. As DNA, the CDR3 is TGTGCCAGCAGCTTCCAGGTCTCTGGGGCCAACGTCCTGACTTTC. The chain links TRBV5-6 to TRBJ2-6, with D uncertain. This CDR3 has 15 residues. Trimming pared 2 bases from V and 0 bases from J, leaving 6 bases between. Germline V CDR1 and CDR2: SGHDT, YYEEEE.